Listed here are 21 T cell receptor beta chains from one sample, sequenced in a study of T cell responses to AZD1222 COVID-19 vaccine (dated by TCRdb to 2020 to 2022). The library was obtained by the immunoSEQ multiplex PCR assay. This immuneACCESS table, as held by TCRdb, lists in-frame sequences with V and J called but not all clones. Of the missing ones, under half trace to an unresolved V gene in checked studies; the others have no known cause. This sample comprises over 65,000 clones, around 92% of them detected only once. The ten largest clones capture 7% to 8.5% of the sample. The sample's time point, from its label and the paper: baseline before first vaccination. The treatment or condition label corresponds to: meningococcal conjugate vaccine given as trial control. Specimen: peripheral blood, collected on day 0 of MenACWY control vaccination. These receptors originate from an adult in good health.

The chain employs TRBV7-2 and TRBJ2-3, with D possibly TRBD2 on 5 matching bases. Looked up from germline, CDR1 is SGHTA and CDR2 is FQGNSA. Deletions cut 5 bases from V and 2 bases from J, with 17 bases between. The CDR3 runs 16 residues. CDR3 sequence reads: CASSPRSGWSTDTQYF. The CDR3 DNA reads as TGTGCCAGCAGCCCCCGGTCGGGGTGGTCCACAGATACGCAGTATTTT.

V is TRBV27 and J is TRBJ2-7; unclear D gene. The germline V gene has CDR1 MNHEY and CDR2 SMNVEV (reference sequence). V lost 2 bases to trimming and J lost 4 bases, with 6 bases between them. This CDR3 has 12 amino acids. The CDR3 is CASSLKTYEQYF. Here the CDR3 DNA reads TGTGCCAGCAGTTTAAAAACTTACGAGCAGTACTTC.

This clone was picked up one time. This chain connects TRBV5-1 to TRBJ1-1; D possibly corresponds to TRBD1 (5 bases). The CDR3 is 14 residues long. Germline lookup yields CDR1 SGHRS and CDR2 YFSETQ. V was cut by 0 bases and J by 7 bases, with 13 bases left in between. As DNA, the CDR3 is TGCGCCAGCAGCTTGGACGGGGGAGGGCTTGAAGCTTTCTTT. It is translated as CASSLDGGGLEAFF.

Concerning this clone itself: An end of the junction does not agree with germline; a read error may underlie this. The chain carries TRBV7-9 and TRBJ1-1; D gene uncertain. Germline CDR1 and CDR2: SEHNR and FQNEAQ (reference sequence). This CDR3 contains 15 residues. CDR3 sequence: CASSLGRTVPTEAFF. The CDR3 region has the DNA TGTGCCAGCAGTTTAGGGCGGACTGTGCCGACTGAAGCTTTCTTT.

The CDR3 nucleotides are TGTGCCAGCAGCTCTGCTTATGGACAGGGTAATGAGCAGTTCTTC. The encoded protein is CASSSAYGQGNEQFF. This chain links TRBV6-5 with TRBJ2-1, with 8 bases identical to TRBD1. The CDR3 length is 15 residues. V shed 6 bases and J 7 bases; nucleotides not matched to a gene: 11. From germline, CDR1 is MNHEY and CDR2 SVGAGI.

The J gene is TRBJ2-5, the V gene TRBV6-5; D call uncertain. The CDR3 sequence is 15 residues long. CDR1 and CDR2 from the germline V gene are MNHEY and SVGAGI. V gave up 2 bases and J gave up 0 bases, with 10 bases separating them. The CDR3 here is CASSYGSGYQETQYF. The CDR3 DNA sequence: TGTGCCAGCAGTTACGGCTCAGGATACCAAGAGACCCAGTACTTC.

The table lists this clone with a few counts. V is TRBV6-2 or TRBV6-3 and J is TRBJ2-7; 12 bases line up with TRBD2. V shed 2 bases and J 0 bases; nucleotides not matched to a gene: 11. The germline CDR1 and CDR2 sequences are MNHEY and SVGEGT. The CDR3 loop spans 19 amino acids. The CDR3 DNA reads TGTGCCAGCAGTTACGACCCGATCAGACTAGCGGGGGCCTCCTACGAGCAGTACTTC. Its translation is CASSYDPIRLAGASYEQYF.

The CDR3 DNA reads as TGTGCCAGCAGTTCCGGGATCGCAGATACGCAGTATTTT. This codes for CASSSGIADTQYF. This chain joins TRBV6-2 or TRBV6-3 and TRBJ2-3; possibly TRBD2 for D (5 bases). From germline, CDR1 is MNHEY and CDR2 SVGEGT. V was cut by 4 bases and J by 4 bases, with 9 bases left in between. CDR3 length equals 13 residues.

The J gene is TRBJ2-3, the V gene TRBV5-1, with a possible D match to TRBD2 (6 bases). Trimming left V 5 bases short and J 2 bases short, with 15 bases between. Germline V gives CDR1 SGHRS, CDR2 YFSETQ. The CDR3 is 15 amino acids. The CDR3 DNA sequence: TGCGCCAGCAGTTCGGGAGTGGGGGTCACAGATACGCAGTATTTT. Translation: CASSSGVGVTDTQYF.

This clone came up many times. The chain has TRBV27 and TRBJ2-7; possibly TRBD2 for D (6 bases). The CDR3 extends over 13 amino acids. Trimming stripped 3 bases from V and 4 bases from J, with 10 bases between. Germline V CDR1 and CDR2: MNHEY, SMNVEV (reference sequence). The CDR3 here is CASSFRGNYEQYF. DNA for the CDR3: TGTGCCAGCAGTTTCCGGGGGAATTACGAGCAGTACTTC.

A word on this clone: Other DNA sequences from this sample encode an identical CDR3 as well. This chain joins TRBV6-5 and TRBJ1-1; a possible D gene is TRBD1 (6 bases). The V gene's germline CDR1 is MNHEY and CDR2 SVGAGI. Trimming took off 2 bases at V and 1 base at J, with 11 bases between the two ends. There are 15 residues in the CDR3. CDR3: CASSYSGQPNTEAFF. In nucleotides, the CDR3 is TGTGCCAGCAGTTACAGCGGACAGCCGAACACTGAAGCTTTCTTT.

The CDR3, as DNA: TGTGCCAGCATGGCTGGGTATGACGGGAACTATGGCTACACCTTC. Its translation: CASMAGYDGNYGYTF. V gene TRBV27 combines with J gene TRBJ1-2; D is unresolved. The CDR3 consists of 15 residues. V lost 7 bases and J 2 bases, leaving 17 bases between the germline ends. Germline V gives CDR1 MNHEY, CDR2 SMNVEV (reference sequence).

The chain employs TRBV5-6 and TRBJ1-4; perhaps TRBD1 as D (5 bases). The CDR3 loop spans 13 amino acids. CDR1 is SGHDT, CDR2 YYEEEE, per germline. V lost 5 bases and J lost 8, with 13 bases in between. CDR3 region: CASSPGPGEKLFF. CDR3 DNA sequence: TGTGCCAGCAGTCCGGGACCGGGGGAAAAACTGTTTTTT.

The chain employs TRBV4-3 and TRBJ1-2; 7 bases match TRBD1. The V gene's germline CDR1 is LGHNA and CDR2 YSLEER. The CDR3 runs 15 residues. Unmatched junction bases numbered 10, after V lost 6 bases and J lost 3 bases. The CDR3 protein is CASSLNRGEYYGYTF. The CDR3 DNA reads as TGCGCCAGCAGTCTAAACAGGGGAGAATACTATGGCTACACCTTC.

CDR3 in amino acids: CASSSSGIYNEQFF. The CDR3 DNA reads TGCGCCAGCAGCTCTAGCGGGATCTACAATGAGCAGTTCTTC. The V gene is TRBV5-1, the J gene TRBJ2-1; 9 bases map to TRBD2. The germline gives CDR1 SGHRS, CDR2 YFSETQ. V dropped 3 bases and J dropped 3; count of bases not matched to a gene: 1. The CDR3 consists of 14 residues.

The V and J genes are TRBV4-3 and TRBJ2-3; 8 positions match TRBD2. Germline V gene sequence: CDR1 LGHNA, CDR2 YSLEER. The CDR3 spans 18 residues. V shed 0 bases, J shed 3 bases, and the junction held 11 bases outside the gene matches. The CDR3 reads CASSQDRMAGGTTDTQYF. DNA of the CDR3: TGCGCCAGCAGCCAAGATCGGATGGCGGGAGGAACTACAGATACGCAGTATTTT.

This chain uses TRBV11-1 with TRBJ2-5, with 7 positions matching TRBD2. The CDR3 is 14 amino acids. Germline-derived CDR1 and CDR2 are SGHAT and FQDESV (reference sequence). J gave up 4 bases and V 3 bases, and 5 bases lay outside the gene matches. CDR3 in DNA: TGTGCCAGCAGCTTGGCTAGCGGCGGAGAGACCCAGTACTTC. This sequence encodes CASSLASGGETQYF.

The CDR3 bases are TGTGCCAGCAGTTTGACAGGGGGCAACGGCAATCAGCCCCAGCATTTT. It codes for CASSLTGGNGNQPQHF. The gene calls are TRBV6-2 or TRBV6-3 and TRBJ1-5; TRBD1 agrees at 10 bases. This CDR3 is built from 16 residues. V shed 4 bases and J 2 bases; nucleotides not matched to a gene: 5. Per the germline V gene, CDR1 is MNHEY and CDR2 is SVGEGT.

The genes are TRBV30 and TRBJ2-2; TRBD2 agrees at 14 bases. Germline trimming cut 2 bases from V and 6 bases from J; bases unmatched to any gene: 5. The CDR3 totals 16 residues. CDR1 and CDR2 from the germline V gene are GTSNPN and SVGIG (reference sequence). The CDR3 here is CAWSIPGLAGAGELFF. CDR3 DNA: TGTGCCTGGAGTATCCCGGGACTAGCGGGGGCCGGGGAGCTGTTTTTT.

J is TRBJ2-7 and V is TRBV12-5; D unclear. Trimming pared 6 bases from V and 3 bases from J, leaving 12 bases between. The CDR3 length is 13 residues. The V gene's germline CDR1 is LGHNT and CDR2 FRNRAP. The CDR3 DNA sequence: TGTGCTAGTGGAACCGGGCAGAACTACGAGCAGTACTTC. It codes for CASGTGQNYEQYF.

The chain is built from TRBV29-1 and TRBJ1-1; D is possibly TRBD1 (5 bases). Deletions cut 5 bases from V and 0 bases from J, with 16 bases between. The V gene's germline CDR1 is SQVTM and CDR2 ANQGSEA. The CDR3 is made up of 15 amino acids. CDR3 coding DNA: TGCAGCGTTTCCCCGACGGGGGGTATGAACACTGAAGCTTTCTTT. Amino acid sequence: CSVSPTGGMNTEAFF.